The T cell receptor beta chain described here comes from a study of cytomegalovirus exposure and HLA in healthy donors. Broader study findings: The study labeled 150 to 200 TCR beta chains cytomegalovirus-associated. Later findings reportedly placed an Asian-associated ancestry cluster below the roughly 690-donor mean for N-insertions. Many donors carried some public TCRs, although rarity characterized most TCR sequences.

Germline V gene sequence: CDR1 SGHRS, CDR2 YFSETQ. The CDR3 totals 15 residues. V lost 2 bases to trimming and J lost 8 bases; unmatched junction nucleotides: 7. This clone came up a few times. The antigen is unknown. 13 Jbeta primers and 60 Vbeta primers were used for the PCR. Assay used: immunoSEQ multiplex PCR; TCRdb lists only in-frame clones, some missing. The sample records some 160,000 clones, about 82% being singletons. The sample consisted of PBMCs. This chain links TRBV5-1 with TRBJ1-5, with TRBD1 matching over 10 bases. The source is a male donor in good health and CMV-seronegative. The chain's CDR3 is CASSFNPGTGEPQHF. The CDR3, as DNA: TGCGCCAGCAGCTTTAACCCCGGGACAGGGGAGCCCCAGCATTTT.